The clone carrying this T cell receptor (beta chain) came up once. As yet, its antigen is unknown. Germline V gene lookup returns CDR1 SGHRS and CDR2 YFSETQ. This CDR3 spans 13 amino acids. V dropped 0 bases and J dropped 6 bases, with 7 bases sitting between them. Among the donors, all were healthy bone marrow donors. The data were obtained in a study of cytomegalovirus exposure and HLA in healthy donors. The wider study: Genotyping showed 81% of 398 donors falling in the Caucasian-associated ancestry cluster.

PCR involved 60 Vbeta and 13 Jbeta primers. The data were produced by immunoSEQ multiplex PCR, yet TCRdb's version contains in-frame clones alone and is incomplete. This table holds more than 150,000 clones, approximately 73% found once. Study-level results: An analysis that came later showed most CMV-associated TCR beta chains appearing HLA-restricted. A later analysis found TCR association rates differed by HLA locus, highest for DRB1 and lowest for HLA-C.

The rearrangement links TRBV5-1 to TRBJ2-1; the D is unclear. The clonotype was recovered from a woman between 25 and 40 years old in good health and CMV-seropositive. Sequenced sample: PBMCs. As DNA, the CDR3 is TGCGCCAGCAGCTTGGGCGGCCCCAATGAGCAGTTCTTC. Translation gives CASSLGGPNEQFF. The variable domain in full, with the rest retrieved from reference TRBV5-1 and TRBJ2-1, is KAGVTQTPRYLIKTRGQQVTLSCSPISGHRSVSWYQQTPGQGLQFLFEYFSETQRNKGNFPGRFSGRQFSNSRSEMNVSTLELGDSALYLCASSLGGPNEQFFGPGTRLTVL.